This TCR beta chain was found in a study of blood T cell repertoires in COVID-19. Study summary: PBMCs, B-cell-depleted T cells, or T cells provided the cDNA or gDNA that made up the material.

Profiled with immunoSEQ multiplex PCR; TCRdb holds only in-frame clones, not every one. The sample includes hundreds of thousands of clones, approximately 86% seen only once; the top ten take roughly 7.1%. The germline V gene encodes CDR1 SGHRS and CDR2 YFSETQ. The junction had 12 bases not matched to a gene; V was cut back by 3 bases and J by 9 bases. The CDR3 has 17 residues. The sample consisted of peripheral blood. This receptor was identified in an older woman with COVID-19, enrolled during active disease. The J gene is TRBJ1-6, the V gene TRBV5-1, with 10 nucleotides matching TRBD1. The CDR3: CASSSGTGDYFGSPLHF. For the CDR3, the DNA is TGCGCCAGCAGCTCCGGGACAGGGGACTACTTCGGTTCACCCCTCCACTTT.